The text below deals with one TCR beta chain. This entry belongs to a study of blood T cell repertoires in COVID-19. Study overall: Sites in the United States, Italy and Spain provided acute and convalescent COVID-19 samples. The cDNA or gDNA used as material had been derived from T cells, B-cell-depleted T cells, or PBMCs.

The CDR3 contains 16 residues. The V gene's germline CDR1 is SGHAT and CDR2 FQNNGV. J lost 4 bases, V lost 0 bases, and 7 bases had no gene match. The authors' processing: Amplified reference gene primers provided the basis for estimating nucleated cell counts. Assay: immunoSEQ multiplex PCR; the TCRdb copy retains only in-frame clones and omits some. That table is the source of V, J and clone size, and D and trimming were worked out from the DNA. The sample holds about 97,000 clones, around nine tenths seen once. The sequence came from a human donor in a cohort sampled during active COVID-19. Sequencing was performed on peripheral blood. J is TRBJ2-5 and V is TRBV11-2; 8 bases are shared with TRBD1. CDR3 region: CASSLDRAGGIETQYF. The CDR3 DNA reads TGTGCCAGCAGCTTAGATCGAGCAGGGGGCATAGAGACCCAGTACTTC.